This TCR beta chain emerged from a study of tumor-infiltrating lymphocytes in primary liver carcinoma. Without any cell sorting, roughly 18-30 mg of bulk tissue yielded co-extracted RNA and DNA. The study's findings and limits: Researchers found tumor-adjacent and tumor-blood pairs overlapped less than tumor region pairs.

In regard to this clonotype: What it recognizes is unknown. The junction does not match germline at one end; this may be a read error.

The CDR3 consists of 16 residues. Germline V gene sequence: CDR1 MGHRA, CDR2 YSYEKL. With a constant-region primer, TCR beta cDNA was made from around 520 ng of total RNA. Nested multiplex PCR, run for three rounds with slightly modified ARM-PCR, yielded TCR beta libraries. The first two PCR rounds, approximately 10 cycles each, used TRBV1-TRBV30 forward primers and a C-beta reverse primer. Each CDR3 protein gets one entry after TCRdb re-called the multiplex PCR reads with MiXCR. The table lists almost 45,000 distinct CDR3 sequences, roughly 73% of them singletons, with about 38% in the top ten. This clonotype was obtained from a woman in her 30s with primary liver carcinoma and hepatitis B virus infection. The specimen was tumor-adjacent normal liver tissue. The J gene is TRBJ2-7, the V gene TRBV4-1; 8 bases agree with TRBD1. In DNA, the CDR3 is TGCGCCAGCAGCCAAGGGAGCGCGACAGGGGTCAACGAACAGTACTTC. Protein: CASSQGSATGVNEQYF.